The rows below give T cell receptor beta chains drawn from one sample of a study of T cells after yellow fever vaccination. MiXCR, applied by TCRdb to the 5' RACE reads, yields one record per CDR3 protein. Of about 45,000 distinct CDR3 sequences in the sample, almost 7% were seen once. This sample comprised CD8+ T cells not binding an NS4B(214-222) dextramer, sorted from PBMCs, obtained 45 days after the yellow fever booster vaccination. All receptors come from a man under 40 who received the YFV17D yellow fever vaccine. Each CDR3 is given with its conserved first and last residue. The order of the fields is D gene, CDR3 length, J gene, clone size, V gene, CDR3 protein, CDR3 DNA. A D gene is named only where the DNA matches it firmly. Expanded clones get a size class; other rows say once, few or many, or leave the size out.

>-|15|TRBJ2-5|many|TRBV10-1
CASSESWDNLETQYF
TGCGCCAGCAGTGAGTCCTGGGACAACCTAGAGACCCAGTACTTC
>-|15|TRBJ2-3|many|TRBV20-1
CSVLPTGDFTDTQYF
TGCAGTGTACTCCCGACCGGGGATTTCACAGATACGCAGTATTTT
>-|11|TRBJ2-3|many|TRBV11-2
CASAGTDTQYF
TGTGCCAGCGCTGGCACAGATACGCAGTATTTT
>-|13|TRBJ2-7|many|TRBV7-9
CASSPEGRYEQYF
TGTGCCAGCAGCCCCGAAGGGCGCTACGAGCAGTACTTC
>TRBD2|12|TRBJ2-7|many|TRBV20-1
CSASGGRDGQYF
TGCAGTGCTAGTGGCGGGAGGGATGGGCAGTACTTC
>-|15|TRBJ2-1|-|TRBV25-1
CASSETRGDYNEQFF
TGTGCCAGCAGTGAGACCCGAGGGGATTACAATGAGCAGTTCTTC
>-|12|TRBJ2-3|many|TRBV29-1
CSVDEGSDTQYF
TGCAGCGTGGACGAGGGTTCAGATACGCAGTATTTT
>-|15|TRBJ2-1|many|TRBV5-1
CASSLLGAAANEQFF
TGCGCCAGCAGCTTGTTGGGGGCTGCCGCCAATGAGCAGTTCTTC
>TRBD2|15|TRBJ2-1|few|TRBV7-2
CASSSTSSSYNEQFF
TGTGCCAGCAGCTCGACTAGCTCCTCCTACAATGAGCAGTTCTTC
>TRBD1|14|TRBJ1-1|many|TRBV5-1
CASSLSSGGTEAFF
TGCGCCAGCAGCTTGTCGTCAGGGGGGACTGAAGCTTTCTTT
>-|13|TRBJ1-5|many|TRBV27
CASSLGVSEPQHF
TGTGCCAGCAGTTTGGGGGTTTCGGAGCCCCAGCATTTT
>-|14|TRBJ2-7|many|TRBV15
CATSTSRGPYEQYF
TGTGCCACCAGCACCTCCCGAGGGCCCTACGAGCAGTACTTC
>-|13|TRBJ2-1|many|TRBV7-6
CASSSTEYNEQFF
TGTGCCAGCAGCTCGACCGAGTACAATGAGCAGTTCTTC
>-|12|TRBJ2-5|many|TRBV7-9
CASSLGLLAQYF
TGTGCCAGCAGCTTAGGACTACTGGCCCAGTACTTC
>-|14|TRBJ2-7|many|TRBV9
CASSVGSGTYEQYF
TGTGCCAGCAGCGTCGGTAGCGGAACCTACGAGCAGTACTTC
>TRBD2|15|TRBJ2-3|-|TRBV28
CASSGAGLRTDTQYF
TGTGCCAGCAGTGGAGCGGGATTACGCACAGATACGCAGTATTTT
>TRBD2|17|TRBJ2-3|-|TRBV6-5
CASSYSNLAAGADTQYF
TGTGCCAGCAGTTACTCGAATCTCGCTGCGGGAGCAGATACGCAGTATTTT
>-|18|TRBJ1-3|many|TRBV27
CASIHLRDELFSGNTIYF
TGTGCCAGCATCCACCTCCGGGACGAACTTTTCTCTGGAAACACCATATATTTT
>TRBD1|16|TRBJ2-3|many|TRBV28
CASRPTTGGLADTQYF
TGTGCCAGCAGGCCCACGACAGGGGGGCTTGCTGATACGCAGTATTTT
>-|18|TRBJ1-6|-|TRBV9
CASSVGGGGPWGNSPLHF
TGTGCCAGCAGCGTAGGAGGCGGGGGACCATGGGGTAATTCACCCCTCCACTTT
>-|13|TRBJ2-7|many|TRBV12-3/TRBV12-4
CASSFSDDYEQYF
TGTGCCAGCAGTTTCTCCGACGACTACGAGCAGTACTTC
>TRBD1|14|TRBJ1-1|many|TRBV29-1
CSVWTGGQNTEAFF
TGCAGCGTTTGGACAGGGGGCCAAAACACTGAAGCTTTCTTT
>-|13|TRBJ2-5|many|TRBV11-2
CASSLAQQETQYF
TGTGCCAGCAGCTTAGCACAACAAGAGACCCAGTACTTC
>-|13|TRBJ2-4|many|TRBV7-9
CASHSGGLDIQYF
TGTGCCAGCCACTCGGGGGGCCTGGACATTCAGTACTTC
>-|14|TRBJ1-5|few|TRBV7-2
CASSPVGGNQPQHF
TGTGCCAGCAGCCCAGTTGGGGGGAATCAGCCCCAGCATTTT
>-|18|TRBJ2-3|many|TRBV20-1
CSARAFLTGQTSTDTQYF
TGCAGTGCTAGAGCCTTCCTAACCGGACAGACTAGCACAGATACGCAGTATTTT
>TRBD1|14|TRBJ2-7|-|TRBV19
CATKTGQGSYEQYF
TGTGCCACAAAAACGGGACAGGGGTCCTACGAGCAGTACTTC
>-|15|TRBJ2-3|few|TRBV5-4
CASSYSGLSTDTQYF
TGTGCCAGCAGCTACTCGGGACTTAGCACAGATACGCAGTATTTT
>-|15|TRBJ2-1|many|TRBV7-9
CASSSPGITYNEQFF
TGTGCCAGCTCCTCCCCGGGAATCACCTACAATGAGCAGTTCTTC
>-|12|TRBJ2-2|many|TRBV24-1
CATGPPTGELFF
TGTGCCACCGGGCCACCTACCGGGGAGCTGTTTTTT
>TRBD2|13|TRBJ2-7|many|TRBV6-5
CASRTSGTYEQYF
TGTGCCAGCAGGACTAGCGGCACCTACGAGCAGTACTTC
>TRBD2|14|TRBJ2-7|many|TRBV5-6
CASSLWSGTYEQYF
TGTGCCAGCAGCTTGTGGAGCGGGACCTACGAGCAGTACTTC
>-|15|TRBJ2-7|-|TRBV20-1
CSAGRYRANPYEQYF
TGCAGTGCTGGGAGATACAGGGCGAACCCCTACGAGCAGTACTTC
>TRBD1|17|TRBJ2-2|many|TRBV9
CASSFRRDRQNTGELFF
TGTGCCAGTTCTTTCCGCAGGGACAGACAGAACACCGGGGAGCTGTTTTTT
>-|15|TRBJ2-3|many|TRBV7-3
CASSYSGISTDTQYF
TGTGCCAGCAGCTATTCAGGGATTAGCACAGATACGCAGTATTTT
>TRBD1|15|TRBJ2-6|many|TRBV28
CASSGQGAGANVLTF
TGTGCCAGCAGTGGACAGGGAGCCGGGGCCAACGTCCTGACTTTC
>TRBD2|16|TRBJ2-1|many|TRBV27
CASSSSSSGNINEQFF
TGTGCCAGCAGTTCGTCGTCTAGCGGGAATATAAATGAGCAGTTCTTC
>TRBD2|15|TRBJ2-7|-|TRBV5-6
CASSDRTSGNYEQYF
TGTGCCAGCAGCGACCGGACTAGCGGGAACTACGAGCAGTACTTC
>TRBD2|16|TRBJ2-2|many|TRBV7-6
CASSFGRPLNTGELFF
TGTGCCAGCAGCTTCGGGAGGCCGTTGAACACCGGGGAGCTGTTTTTT
>TRBD2|14|TRBJ2-7|many|TRBV29-1
CSVAPGTRGYEQYF
TGCAGCGTGGCCCCCGGGACTAGGGGCTACGAGCAGTACTTC
>-|14|TRBJ2-2|many|TRBV5-5
CASSFLTNTGELFF
TGTGCCAGCAGCTTCCTTACCAACACCGGGGAGCTGTTTTTT
>TRBD2|15|TRBJ2-3|many|TRBV29-1
CSVTSEERITDTQYF
TGCAGCGTCACTAGCGAAGAGCGAATCACAGATACGCAGTATTTT
>-|16|TRBJ2-2|many|TRBV4-3
CASSQDLGYNTGELFF
TGCGCCAGCAGCCAAGATTTGGGCTACAACACCGGGGAGCTGTTTTTT
>-|15|TRBJ2-1|many|TRBV6-2/TRBV6-3
CASSPGDGTYNEQFF
TGTGCCAGCAGCCCGGGGGACGGAACCTACAATGAGCAGTTCTTC
>TRBD2|15|TRBJ2-1|many|TRBV7-2
CASSSGLAGYNEQFF
TGTGCCAGCAGCTCGGGACTAGCGGGTTACAATGAGCAGTTCTTC
>-|16|TRBJ2-6|-|TRBV4-3
CASSQDRGTGANVLTF
TGCGCCAGCAGCCAAGATCGGGGCACTGGGGCCAACGTCCTGACTTTC
>-|12|TRBJ2-7|many|TRBV20-1
CSARAAGPEQYF
TGCAGTGCTAGGGCCGCGGGGCCCGAGCAGTACTTC
>TRBD1|17|TRBJ1-1|many|TRBV28
CASRPPGQGLENTEAFF
TGTGCCAGCAGGCCTCCGGGACAGGGGTTGGAGAACACTGAAGCTTTCTTT
>-|12|TRBJ2-7|many|TRBV6-2/TRBV6-3
CASSFGSGEQYF
TGTGCCAGCAGTTTCGGTAGCGGAGAGCAGTACTTC